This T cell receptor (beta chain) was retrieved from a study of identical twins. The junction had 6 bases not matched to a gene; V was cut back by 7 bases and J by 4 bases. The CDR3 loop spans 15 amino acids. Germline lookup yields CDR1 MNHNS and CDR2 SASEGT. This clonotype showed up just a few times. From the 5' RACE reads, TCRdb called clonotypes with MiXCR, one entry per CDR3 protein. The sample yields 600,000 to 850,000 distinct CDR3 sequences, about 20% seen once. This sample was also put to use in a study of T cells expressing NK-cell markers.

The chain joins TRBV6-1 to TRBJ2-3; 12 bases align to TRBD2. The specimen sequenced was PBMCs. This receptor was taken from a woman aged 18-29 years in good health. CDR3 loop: CASTKLAGGSDTQYF. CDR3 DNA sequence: TGTGCCAGCACCAAACTAGCGGGAGGTTCAGATACGCAGTATTTT.